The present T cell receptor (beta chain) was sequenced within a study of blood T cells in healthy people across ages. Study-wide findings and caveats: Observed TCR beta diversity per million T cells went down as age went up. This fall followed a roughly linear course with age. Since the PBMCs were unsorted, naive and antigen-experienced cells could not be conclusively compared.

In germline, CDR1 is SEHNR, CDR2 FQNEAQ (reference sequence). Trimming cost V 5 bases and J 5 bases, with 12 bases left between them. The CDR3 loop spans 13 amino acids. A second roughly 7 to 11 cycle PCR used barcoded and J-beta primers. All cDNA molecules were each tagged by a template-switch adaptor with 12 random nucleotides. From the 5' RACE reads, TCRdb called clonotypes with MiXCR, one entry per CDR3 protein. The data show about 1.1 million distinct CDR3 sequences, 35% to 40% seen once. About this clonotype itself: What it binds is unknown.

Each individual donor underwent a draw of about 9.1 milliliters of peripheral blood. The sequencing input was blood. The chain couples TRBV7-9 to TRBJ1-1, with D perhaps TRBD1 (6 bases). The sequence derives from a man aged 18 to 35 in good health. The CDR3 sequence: CASSREGGTEAFF. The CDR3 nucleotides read TGTGCCAGCAGCCGAGAAGGGGGGACTGAAGCTTTCTTT.